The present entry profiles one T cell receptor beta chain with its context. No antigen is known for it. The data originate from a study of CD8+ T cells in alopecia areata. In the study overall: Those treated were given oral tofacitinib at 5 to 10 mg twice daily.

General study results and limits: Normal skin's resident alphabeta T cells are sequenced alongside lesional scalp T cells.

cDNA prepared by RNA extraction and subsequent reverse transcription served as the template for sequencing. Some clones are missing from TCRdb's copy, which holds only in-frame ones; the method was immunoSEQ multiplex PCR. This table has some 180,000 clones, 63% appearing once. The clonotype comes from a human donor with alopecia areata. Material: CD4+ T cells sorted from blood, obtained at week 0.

CDR3 loop: CAWSGGLAGTDTQYF. In nucleotides, the CDR3 is TGTGCCTGGAGTGGGGGACTAGCGGGCACAGATACGCAGTATTTT. The chain employs TRBV30 and TRBJ2-3, with TRBD2 matching over 11 bases. Trimming removed 1 base from V and 1 base from J; junction bases left unmatched: 1. This CDR3 region has 15 residues. Germline assignment: CDR1 GTSNPN and CDR2 SVGIG (reference sequence).